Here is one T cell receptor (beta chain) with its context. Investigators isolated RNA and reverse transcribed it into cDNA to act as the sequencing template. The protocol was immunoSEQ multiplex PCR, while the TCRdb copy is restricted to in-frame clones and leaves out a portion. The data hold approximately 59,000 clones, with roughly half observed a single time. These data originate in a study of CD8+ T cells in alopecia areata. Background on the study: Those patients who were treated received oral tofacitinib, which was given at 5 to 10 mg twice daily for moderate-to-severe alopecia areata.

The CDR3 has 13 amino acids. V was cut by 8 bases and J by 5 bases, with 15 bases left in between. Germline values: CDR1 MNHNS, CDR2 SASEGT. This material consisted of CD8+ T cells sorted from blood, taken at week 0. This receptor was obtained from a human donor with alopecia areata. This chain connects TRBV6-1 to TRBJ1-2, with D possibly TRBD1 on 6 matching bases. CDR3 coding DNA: TGTGCCAGCCTGTACAGGGAGAGGTATGGCTACACCTTC. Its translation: CASLYRERYGYTF.